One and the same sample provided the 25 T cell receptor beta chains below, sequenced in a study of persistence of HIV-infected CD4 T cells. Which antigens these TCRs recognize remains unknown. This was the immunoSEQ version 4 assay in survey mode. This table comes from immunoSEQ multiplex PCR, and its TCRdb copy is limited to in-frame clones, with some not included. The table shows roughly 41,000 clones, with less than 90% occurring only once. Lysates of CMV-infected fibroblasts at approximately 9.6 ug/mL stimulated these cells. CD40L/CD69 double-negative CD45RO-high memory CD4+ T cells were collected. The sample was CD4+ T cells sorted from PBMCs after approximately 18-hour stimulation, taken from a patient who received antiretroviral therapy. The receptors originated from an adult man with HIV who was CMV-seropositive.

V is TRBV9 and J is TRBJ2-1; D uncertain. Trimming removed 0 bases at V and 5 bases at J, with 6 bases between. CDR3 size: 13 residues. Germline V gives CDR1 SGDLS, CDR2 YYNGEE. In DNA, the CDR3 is TGTGCCAGCAGCGTAGAACTAAACAATGAGCAGTTCTTC. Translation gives CASSVELNNEQFF.

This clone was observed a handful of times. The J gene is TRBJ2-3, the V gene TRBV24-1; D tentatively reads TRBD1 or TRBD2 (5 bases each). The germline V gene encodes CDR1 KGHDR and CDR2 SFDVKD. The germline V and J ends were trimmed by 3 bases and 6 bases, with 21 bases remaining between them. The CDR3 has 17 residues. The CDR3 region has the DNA TGTGCCACCAGTGATGGGGCCCTACTAGGGGTTTCGGATACGCAGTATTTT. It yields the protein CATSDGALLGVSDTQYF.

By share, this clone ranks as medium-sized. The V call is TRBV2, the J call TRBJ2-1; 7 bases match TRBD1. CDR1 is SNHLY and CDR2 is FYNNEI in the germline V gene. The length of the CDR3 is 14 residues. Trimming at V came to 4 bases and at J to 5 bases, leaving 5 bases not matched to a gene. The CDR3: CASSVGQGDNEQFF. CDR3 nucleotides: TGTGCCAGCAGTGTCGGGCAGGGGGACAATGAGCAGTTCTTC.

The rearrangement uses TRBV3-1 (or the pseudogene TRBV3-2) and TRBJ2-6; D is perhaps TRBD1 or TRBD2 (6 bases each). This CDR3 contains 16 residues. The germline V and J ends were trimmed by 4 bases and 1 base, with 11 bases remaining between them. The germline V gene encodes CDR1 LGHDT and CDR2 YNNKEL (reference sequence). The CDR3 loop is CASSPLGGSGANVLTF. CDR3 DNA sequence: TGTGCCAGCAGCCCCCTAGGGGGGTCTGGGGCCAACGTCCTGACTTTC.

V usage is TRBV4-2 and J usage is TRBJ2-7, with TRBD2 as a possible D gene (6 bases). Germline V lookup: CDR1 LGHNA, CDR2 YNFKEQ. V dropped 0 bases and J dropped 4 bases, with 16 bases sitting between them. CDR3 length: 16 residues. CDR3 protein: CASSQDVSGEIYEQYF. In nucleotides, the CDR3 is TGTGCCAGCAGCCAAGACGTCTCGGGGGAGATATACGAGCAGTACTTC.

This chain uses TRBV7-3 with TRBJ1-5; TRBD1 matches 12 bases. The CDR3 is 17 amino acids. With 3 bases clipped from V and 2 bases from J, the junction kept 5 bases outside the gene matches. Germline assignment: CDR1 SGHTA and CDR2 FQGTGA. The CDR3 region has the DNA TGTGCCAGCAGCTTCTCCGGGACAGGGGGCGGCAATCAGCCCCAGCATTTT. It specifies CASSFSGTGGGNQPQHF. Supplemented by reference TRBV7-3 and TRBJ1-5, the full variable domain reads GAGVSQTPSNKVTEKGKYVELRCDPISGHTALYWYRQSLGQGPEFLIYFQGTGAADDSGLPNDRFFAVRPEGSVSTLKIQRTERGDSAVYLCASSFSGTGGGNQPQHFGDGTRLSIL.

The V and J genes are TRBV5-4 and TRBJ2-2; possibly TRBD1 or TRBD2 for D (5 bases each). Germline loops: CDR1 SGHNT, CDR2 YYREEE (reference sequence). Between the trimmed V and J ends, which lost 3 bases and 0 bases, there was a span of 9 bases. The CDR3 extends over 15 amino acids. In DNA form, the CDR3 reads TGTGCCAGCAGCTCCGGGACGCCGAACACCGGGGAGCTGTTTTTT. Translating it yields CASSSGTPNTGELFF.

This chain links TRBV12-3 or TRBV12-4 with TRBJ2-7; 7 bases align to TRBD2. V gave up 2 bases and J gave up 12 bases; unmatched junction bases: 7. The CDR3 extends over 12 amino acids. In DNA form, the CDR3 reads TGTGCCAGCAGTTTACAGGGAGGGATTGGGTACTTC. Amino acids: CASSLQGGIGYF.

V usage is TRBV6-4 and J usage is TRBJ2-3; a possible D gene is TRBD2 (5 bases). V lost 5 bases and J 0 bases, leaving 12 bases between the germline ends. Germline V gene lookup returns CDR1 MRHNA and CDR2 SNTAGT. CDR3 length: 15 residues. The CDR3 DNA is TGTGCCAGCAGTCCACTAGGAAGTAGCACAGATACGCAGTATTTT. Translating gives CASSPLGSSTDTQYF.

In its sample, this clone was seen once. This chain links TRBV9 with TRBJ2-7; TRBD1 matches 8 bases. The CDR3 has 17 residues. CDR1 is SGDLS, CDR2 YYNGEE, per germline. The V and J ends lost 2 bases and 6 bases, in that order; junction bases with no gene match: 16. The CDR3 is CASSVDAGQGPSGEQYF. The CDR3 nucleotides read TGTGCCAGCAGCGTCGATGCCGGACAGGGCCCTTCGGGCGAGCAGTACTTC.

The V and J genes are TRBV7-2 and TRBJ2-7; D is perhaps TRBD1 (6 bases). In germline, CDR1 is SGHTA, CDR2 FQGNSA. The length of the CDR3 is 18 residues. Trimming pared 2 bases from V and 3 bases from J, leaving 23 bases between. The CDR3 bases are TGTGCCAGCAGCTTAATGACGAACCGGGACACTGAAATCTACGAGCAGTACTTC. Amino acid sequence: CASSLMTNRDTEIYEQYF. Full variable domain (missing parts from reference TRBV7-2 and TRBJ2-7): GAGVSQSPSNKVTEKGKDVELRCDPISGHTALYWYRQSLGQGLEFLIYFQGNSAPDKSGLPSDRFSAERTGGSVSTLTIQRTQQEDSAVYLCASSLMTNRDTEIYEQYFGPGTRLTVT.

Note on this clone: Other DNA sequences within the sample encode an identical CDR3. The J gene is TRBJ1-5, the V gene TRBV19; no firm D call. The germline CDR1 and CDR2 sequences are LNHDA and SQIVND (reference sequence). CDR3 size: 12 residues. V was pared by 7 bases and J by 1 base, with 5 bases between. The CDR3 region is CASKDSNQPQHF. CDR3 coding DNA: TGTGCCAGTAAGGACAGCAATCAGCCCCAGCATTTT.

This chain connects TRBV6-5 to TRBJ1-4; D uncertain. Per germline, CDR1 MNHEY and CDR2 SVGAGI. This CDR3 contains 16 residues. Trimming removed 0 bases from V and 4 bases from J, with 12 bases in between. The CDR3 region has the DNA TGTGCCAGCAGTTACTCTCCAGCAGTAATTAATGAAAAACTGTTTTTT. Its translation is CASSYSPAVINEKLFF.

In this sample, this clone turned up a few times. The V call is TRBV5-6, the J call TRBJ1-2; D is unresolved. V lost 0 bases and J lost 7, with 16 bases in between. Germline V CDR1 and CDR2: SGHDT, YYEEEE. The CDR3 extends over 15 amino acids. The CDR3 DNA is TGTGCCAGCAGCTTGGCCATGCGCCCCACGACTGGCTACACCTTC. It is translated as CASSLAMRPTTGYTF.

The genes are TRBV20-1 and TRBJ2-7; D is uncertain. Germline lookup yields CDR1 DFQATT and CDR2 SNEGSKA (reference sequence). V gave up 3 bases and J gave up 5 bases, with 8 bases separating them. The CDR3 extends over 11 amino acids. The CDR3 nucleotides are TGCAGTGCTAGCAAAACCCACGAGCAGTACTTC. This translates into CSASKTHEQYF.

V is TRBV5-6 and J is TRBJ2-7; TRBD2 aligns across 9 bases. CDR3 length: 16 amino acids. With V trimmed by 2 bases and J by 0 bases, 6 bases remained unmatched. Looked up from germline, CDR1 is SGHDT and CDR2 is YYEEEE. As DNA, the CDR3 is TGTGCCAGCAGCTTTAGGCTAGCGGGAAGCTCCTACGAGCAGTACTTC. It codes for CASSFRLAGSSYEQYF.

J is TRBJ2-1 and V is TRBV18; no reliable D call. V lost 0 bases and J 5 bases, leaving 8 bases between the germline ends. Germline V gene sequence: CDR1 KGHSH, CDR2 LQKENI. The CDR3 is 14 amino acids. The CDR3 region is CASSPPSNNNEQFF. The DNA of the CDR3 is TGTGCCAGCTCACCACCGTCTAACAACAATGAGCAGTTCTTC.

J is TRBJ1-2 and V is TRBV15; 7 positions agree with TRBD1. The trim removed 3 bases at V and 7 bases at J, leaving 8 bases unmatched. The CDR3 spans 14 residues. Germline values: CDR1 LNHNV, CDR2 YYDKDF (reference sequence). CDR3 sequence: CATSSSDRAGGYTF. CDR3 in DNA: TGTGCCACCAGCAGTTCCGACAGGGCGGGTGGCTACACCTTC.

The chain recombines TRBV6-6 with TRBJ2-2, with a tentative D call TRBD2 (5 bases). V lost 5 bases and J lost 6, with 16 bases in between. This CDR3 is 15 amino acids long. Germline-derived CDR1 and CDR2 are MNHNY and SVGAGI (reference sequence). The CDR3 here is CASSASGFGAGELFF. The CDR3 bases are TGTGCCAGCAGTGCATCGGGATTTGGGGCCGGGGAGCTGTTTTTT.

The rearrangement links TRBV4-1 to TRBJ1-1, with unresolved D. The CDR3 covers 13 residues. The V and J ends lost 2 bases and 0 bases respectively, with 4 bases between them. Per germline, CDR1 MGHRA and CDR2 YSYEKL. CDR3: CASSQKMNTEAFF. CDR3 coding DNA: TGCGCCAGCAGCCAAAAAATGAACACTGAAGCTTTCTTT.

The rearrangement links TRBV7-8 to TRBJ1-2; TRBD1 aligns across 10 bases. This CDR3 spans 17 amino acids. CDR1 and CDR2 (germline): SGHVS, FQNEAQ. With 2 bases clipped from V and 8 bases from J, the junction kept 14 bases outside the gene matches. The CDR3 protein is CASSLRPGTGAGGGYTF. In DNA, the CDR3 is TGTGCCAGCAGCTTAAGGCCCGGGACAGGGGCAGGTGGGGGCTACACCTTC.

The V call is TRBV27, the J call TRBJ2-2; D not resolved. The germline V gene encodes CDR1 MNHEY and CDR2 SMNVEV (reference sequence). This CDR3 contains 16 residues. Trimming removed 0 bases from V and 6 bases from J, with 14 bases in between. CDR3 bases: TGTGCCAGCAGTTTATCAGGCCAGGCAGGCGCCGGGGAGCTGTTTTTT. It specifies CASSLSGQAGAGELFF.

CDR3 nucleotides: TGTGCCAGCAGTTACTCTTGGTCAGTAAACTACAATGAGCAGTTCTTC. It translates to CASSYSWSVNYNEQFF. The chain joins TRBV6-5 to TRBJ2-1; D remains unclear. This CDR3 is 16 amino acids long. Germline V gives CDR1 MNHEY, CDR2 SVGAGI. The V end was cut by 0 bases, the J end by 3 bases, with 12 bases between.

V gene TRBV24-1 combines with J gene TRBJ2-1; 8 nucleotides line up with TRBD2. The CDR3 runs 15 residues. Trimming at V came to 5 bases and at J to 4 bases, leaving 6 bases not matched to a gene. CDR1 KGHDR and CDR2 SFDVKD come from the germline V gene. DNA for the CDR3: TGTGCCACCAGTGCCCTCGGGGGGGCTTACAATGAGCAGTTCTTC. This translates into CATSALGGAYNEQFF.

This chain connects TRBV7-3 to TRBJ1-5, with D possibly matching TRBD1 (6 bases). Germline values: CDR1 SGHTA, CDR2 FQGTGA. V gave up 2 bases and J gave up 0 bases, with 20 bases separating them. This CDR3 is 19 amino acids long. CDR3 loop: CASSLHGDTVRASNQPQHF. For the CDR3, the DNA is TGTGCCAGCAGCTTACATGGGGACACAGTTAGAGCTAGCAATCAGCCCCAGCATTTT.